These 6 T cell receptor beta chains were sequenced from one sample in a study of human CD4 T cells and Enterobacteriaceae. Sequenced by immunoSEQ multiplex PCR; TCRdb stores in-frame clones only, minus some. The sample lists 25,000 to 30,000 clones, roughly 80% occurring once. All CD4+ cells other than CD45RA+CCR7+CD95- naive cells were sorted as memory, over 95% pure. Sequenced input: memory CD4+ T cells from blood. The receptors were sampled from a human donor in good health.

This clone occurred a few times. This chain connects TRBV19 to TRBJ2-7; D uncertain. CDR3 size: 14 residues. V was clipped by 4 bases and J by 6 bases, with 16 bases between them. CDR1 and CDR2 (germline): LNHDA, SQIVND (reference sequence). The CDR3 is CASSKTPQSLEQYF. For the CDR3, the DNA is TGTGCCAGTAGTAAAACCCCCCAATCCCTCGAGCAGTACTTC. Full variable domain (missing parts from reference TRBV19 and TRBJ2-7): DGGITQSPKYLFRKEGQNVTLSCEQNLNHDAMYWYRQDPGQGLRLIYYSQIVNDFQKGDIAEGYSVSREKKESFPLTVTSAQKNPTAFYLCASSKTPQSLEQYFGPGTRLTVT.

The V gene is TRBV10-2, the J gene TRBJ2-7; D remains ambiguous. The CDR3 loop spans 13 amino acids. Germline V gene sequence: CDR1 WSHSY, CDR2 SAAADI. Trimming took 4 bases from V and 6 from J, leaving 13 bases between them. CDR3 residues: CASSVGKVREQYF. CDR3 DNA: TGCGCCAGCAGTGTCGGCAAGGTCCGCGAGCAGTACTTC.

V is TRBV9 and J is TRBJ2-6; weak D call: TRBD2 (5 bases). This CDR3 has 15 amino acids. Trimming stripped 3 bases from V and 0 bases from J, with 7 bases between. The germline CDR1 and CDR2 sequences are SGDLS and YYNGEE. CDR3 sequence: CASSAGDSGANVLTF. As DNA, the CDR3 is TGTGCCAGCAGCGCCGGGGACTCTGGGGCCAACGTCCTGACTTTC.

J is TRBJ1-6 and V is TRBV7-9, with D perhaps matching TRBD1 (6 bases). Trimming stripped 1 base from V and 8 bases from J, with 12 bases between. Germline-derived CDR1 and CDR2 are SEHNR and FQNEAQ (reference sequence). The CDR3 runs 15 residues. CDR3 in amino acids: CASSLGTDRDSPLHF. The CDR3 bases are TGTGCCAGCAGCTTAGGGACAGATAGGGATTCACCCCTCCACTTT.

The chain employs TRBV7-8 and TRBJ2-3, with D tentatively TRBD1 (6 bases). The CDR3 sequence is 15 residues long. CDR1 is SGHVS, CDR2 FQNEAQ, per germline. Deletions cut 4 bases from V and 4 bases from J, with 15 bases between. The CDR3, as DNA: TGTGCCAGCAGCTCCCTGACAGGTTCGGCAGATACGCAGTATTTT. Its translation is CASSSLTGSADTQYF.

This sequence joins TRBV9 and TRBJ2-2; 9 bases are shared with TRBD2. Per the germline V gene, CDR1 is SGDLS and CDR2 is YYNGEE. Trimming at V came to 0 bases and at J to 7 bases, leaving 10 bases not matched to a gene. The CDR3 extends over 17 amino acids. This CDR3 reads CASSVGGRTSVLGELFF. The CDR3 DNA is TGTGCCAGCAGCGTAGGGGGAAGGACTAGCGTACTCGGGGAGCTGTTTTTT.